This T cell receptor beta chain was profiled in a study of T cell responses to AZD1222 COVID-19 vaccine. Findings and limits, study-wide: Among the donors, most were white British and more were female, and clonal diversity was possibly underestimated. Receipt of two AZD1222 doses was followed by a rise in Spike-specific TCR breadth and depth. Only 6 or 7 people who got AZD1222 tested seropositive at baseline.

With regard to this clone: The antigen is unknown.

Produced via immunoSEQ multiplex PCR; TCRdb's table is partial and in-frame only. The sample includes about 120,000 clones, about 90% of them seen just once. Trimming took 2 bases from V and 0 from J; bases not matched to a gene: 7. Germline CDR1 is SQVTM and CDR2 is ANQGSEA. The CDR3 spans 16 residues. This receptor was obtained from an adult in good health. This specimen was peripheral blood, taken on day 0 of AZD1222 vaccination. The genes are TRBV29-1 and TRBJ2-1; 7 nucleotides agree with TRBD2. CDR3 residues: CSVERLAVSSYNEQFF. The CDR3 region has the DNA TGCAGCGTTGAACGGCTAGCGGTAAGCTCCTACAATGAGCAGTTCTTC.